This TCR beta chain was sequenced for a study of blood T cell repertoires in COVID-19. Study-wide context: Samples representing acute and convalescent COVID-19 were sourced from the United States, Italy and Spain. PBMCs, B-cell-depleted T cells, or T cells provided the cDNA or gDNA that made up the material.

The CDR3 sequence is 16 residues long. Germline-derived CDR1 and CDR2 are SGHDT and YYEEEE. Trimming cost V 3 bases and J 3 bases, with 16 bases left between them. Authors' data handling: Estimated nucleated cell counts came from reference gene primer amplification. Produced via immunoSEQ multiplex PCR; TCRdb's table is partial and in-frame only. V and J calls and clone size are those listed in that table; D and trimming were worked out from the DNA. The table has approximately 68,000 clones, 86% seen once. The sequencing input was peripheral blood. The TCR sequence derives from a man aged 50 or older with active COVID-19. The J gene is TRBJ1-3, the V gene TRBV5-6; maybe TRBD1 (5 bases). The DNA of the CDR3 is TGTGCCAGCAGCTCGCGACAGACCGTTTATGGAAACACCATATATTTT. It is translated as CASSSRQTVYGNTIYF.